This T cell receptor beta chain was obtained from a study of chemoradiotherapy in HPV16-positive cancers. Study as a whole: Candidate HPV-specific T-cell clones and common TCR motifs came from functional assays in a couple of HPV16-positive patients.

Study conclusions and caveats: During treatment, candidate HPV-specific clones and E7-related motifs expanded in tumor.

Samples were taken several times over chemoradiotherapy. Profiling relied on immunoSEQ multiplex PCR, and the TCRdb table lists in-frame clones only, not all of them. The sample records 25,000 to 30,000 clones, about 93% being singletons. On this clone itself: Its antigen is unknown.

This clonotype was sampled from a human donor with HPV-associated anogenital cancer. Specimen: blood, collected from a patient who underwent chemoradiotherapy.

CDR3 region: CASSRDRGETQYF. Here the CDR3 DNA reads TGTGCCAGCAGCCGGGACAGGGGTGAGACCCAGTACTTC. The rearrangement joins TRBV5-4 to TRBJ2-5; 10 bases fit TRBD1. Germline loops: CDR1 SGHNT, CDR2 YYREEE (reference sequence). Trimming removed 4 bases from V and 5 bases from J; junction bases left unmatched: 2. The CDR3 is 13 amino acids.